Below are 3 T cell receptor beta chains sequenced from a single sample in a study of technical replicates of blood from a handful of donors. Assay: immunoSEQ multiplex PCR; the TCRdb copy retains only in-frame clones and omits some. The sample shows about 66,000 clones, over 75% of them seen only once. The specimen sequenced was PBMCs. The receptors derive from a human donor in good health. Some clones in this sample may be carry-over from other donors' samples.

This sequence joins TRBV7-9 and TRBJ2-1; a weak D match, TRBD2 (6 bases). The CDR3 is 16 amino acids. Germline CDR1 reads SEHNR; CDR2 reads FQNEAQ (reference sequence). V was shortened by 0 bases and J by 5 bases, with 14 bases between the two germline ends. The CDR3, as DNA: TGTGCCAGCAGCTTAGCACGGGGGATTACTCACAATGAGCAGTTCTTC. It translates to CASSLARGITHNEQFF. The variable domain in full, with the rest retrieved from reference TRBV7-9 and TRBJ2-1, is DTGVSQNPRHKITKRGQNVTFRCDPISEHNRLYWYRQTLGQGPEFLTYFQNEAQLEKSRLLSDRFSAERPKGSFSTLEIQRTEQGDSAMYLCASSLARGITHNEQFFGPGTRLTVL.

This chain links TRBV25-1 with TRBJ2-7; TRBD2 agrees at 7 bases. This CDR3 has 15 residues. Germline V gives CDR1 MGHDK, CDR2 SYGVNS. V dropped 1 base and J dropped 4; count of bases not matched to a gene: 7. The chain's CDR3 is CASSEWASGGYEQYF. The DNA of the CDR3 is TGTGCCAGCAGTGAATGGGCTAGCGGAGGATACGAGCAGTACTTC.

The chain carries TRBV10-3 and TRBJ1-1; 8 bases match TRBD1. The V and J ends lost 10 bases and 6 bases, in that order; junction bases with no gene match: 13. The V gene's germline CDR1 is ENHRY and CDR2 SYGVKD. The CDR3 covers 14 residues. As DNA, the CDR3 is TGTGCCACAGCGGGAACCGGACAGGGCGCTGAAGCTTTCTTT. Its translation is CATAGTGQGAEAFF.